These 10 T cell receptor beta chains originate from one sample sequenced in a study of T-cell reconstitution after alpha-beta-depleted transplantation in children (dated by TCRdb to about 2016). The library was produced with PCR. TCRdb records Illumina HiSeq 2500 as the sequencer. TCR libraries were prepared with molecular barcoding, using unique molecular identifiers to normalize TCRbeta repertoire quantification. Using fastp trimming at Q25 and MiXCR clonotype assembly, TCRdb reanalyzed the public sequencing data and kept in-frame beta chains. Rows matching on CDR3 protein sequence are summarized as one entry with the most common DNA and genes. The table for this sample lists roughly 310,000 distinct CDR3 sequences; around 25% of them were counted only once. In total, the top ten clones hold approximately 11% of the sample. Taken with the paper, the label for treatment or condition translates to: allogeneic hematopoietic cell transplantation with graft depleted of TCRalphabeta T cells and CD19 B cells.

The material was PBMCs, mostly from graft donor cells, obtained 180 days after TCRalphabeta/CD19-depleted stem cell transplant. The receptor set was obtained from a male patient younger than 18 who had a stem cell transplant for acute lymphoblastic leukemia, so the T cells may come from the graft donor.

This clonotype was observed a handful of times. This sequence joins TRBV27 and TRBJ2-1, with TRBD2 identical over 8 bases. Germline assignment: CDR1 MNHEY and CDR2 SMNVEV (reference sequence). There are 16 residues in the CDR3. The junction had 5 bases not matched to a gene; V was cut back by 3 bases and J by 1 base. CDR3 protein: CASSFHGGRSYNEQFF. The CDR3, as DNA: TGTGCCAGCAGTTTCCACGGCGGGAGGTCCTACAATGAGCAGTTCTTC.

This clonotype was seen a handful of times. The CDR3 sequence: CASRSRGPSYEQYF. In DNA, the CDR3 is TGTGCCAGCAGGTCCAGGGGGCCGTCCTACGAGCAGTACTTC. The genes are TRBV7-2 and TRBJ2-7; 8 nucleotides line up with TRBD1. Germline CDR1 reads SGHTA; CDR2 reads FQGNSA. V shed 6 bases, J shed 1 base, and the junction held 5 bases outside the gene matches. CDR3 length: 14 residues.

The rearrangement joins TRBV7-6 to TRBJ2-2; a possible D gene is TRBD2 (5 bases). Germline V gene lookup returns CDR1 SGHVS and CDR2 FNYEAQ. The CDR3 sequence is 13 residues long. V gave up 11 bases and J gave up 0 bases, with 10 bases separating them. The CDR3 loop reads CAWRVPNTGELFF. The DNA for the CDR3 is TGTGCCTGGCGGGTACCGAACACCGGGGAGCTGTTTTTT.

This clonotype was observed a few times. The genes are TRBV12-3 or TRBV12-4 and TRBJ2-3; TRBD2 might be the D (7 bases). The CDR3 is made up of 15 amino acids. V was trimmed by 3 bases and J by 3 bases, leaving 13 bases between them. In DNA, the CDR3 is TGTGCCAGCAGTTTTTTCGGGGGGCGTACAGATACGCAGTATTTT. Translated: CASSFFGGRTDTQYF.

This clonotype was found a few times. The rearrangement uses TRBV12-3 or TRBV12-4 and TRBJ2-7, with 7 bases identical to TRBD1. With V trimmed by 2 bases and J by 2 bases, 9 bases remained unmatched. This CDR3 comprises 16 residues. The CDR3 loop reads CASSLRGYRGPYEQYF. The CDR3 DNA follows: TGTGCCAGCAGTTTACGGGGCTACAGGGGTCCCTACGAGCAGTACTTC.

The V gene is TRBV6-1, the J gene TRBJ2-7, with D hard to call. The CDR3 consists of 14 residues. Trimming removed 6 bases from V and 2 bases from J, with 14 bases in between. CDR1 MNHNS and CDR2 SASEGT come from the germline V gene. CDR3 sequence (DNA): TGTGCCAGCAGCTGGGCAGGTCAGACCTACGAGCAGTACTTC. Amino acid sequence: CASSWAGQTYEQYF.

The rearrangement joins TRBV12-3 or TRBV12-4 to TRBJ2-7, with D unresolved. This CDR3 region has 14 residues. V was cut by 3 bases and J by 6 bases, with 15 bases left in between. The CDR3 here is CASSLGTSPTEQYF. In nucleotides, the CDR3 is TGTGCCAGCAGTTTGGGAACATCTCCTACCGAGCAGTACTTC.

A few counts support this clonotype. The V call is TRBV10-3, the J call TRBJ1-2; 7 bases are a match to TRBD1. CDR1 is ENHRY, CDR2 SYGVKD, per germline. This CDR3 is 14 amino acids long. V was pared by 3 bases and J by 7 bases, with 8 bases of the junction left unmatched. The CDR3 loop reads CAISDPDRAGGYTF. The CDR3 region has the DNA TGTGCCATCAGTGATCCTGACAGGGCTGGTGGCTACACCTTC.

The chain links TRBV29-1 to TRBJ2-5; D unclear. The CDR3 is made up of 10 amino acids. Germline V gives CDR1 SQVTM, CDR2 ANQGSEA. V shed 4 bases and J shed 5 bases, with 5 bases lying between them. The CDR3 reads CSVGRETQYF. The DNA of the CDR3 is TGCAGCGTTGGACGGGAGACCCAGTACTTC.

This sequence joins TRBV10-3 and TRBJ1-2; no reliable D call. CDR1 and CDR2 (germline): ENHRY, SYGVKD. V gave up 4 bases and J gave up 7 bases, with 13 bases separating them. CDR3 length: 13 residues. The CDR3 is CAISVRQDGGYTF. The CDR3 DNA is TGTGCCATCAGTGTAAGGCAGGATGGTGGCTACACCTTC.